These 3 T cell receptor beta chains share one sample of origin, sequenced in a study of cytomegalovirus exposure and HLA in healthy donors. The primer mix had 60 Vbeta and 13 Jbeta primers. Repertoires were generated with immunoSEQ multiplex PCR, while TCRdb's copy carries only in-frame clones and drops some. The repertoire holds around 150,000 clones, with 88% as singletons. The sample consisted of PBMCs. All receptors derive from a woman aged 40 to 55 in good health and CMV-seronegative.

V gene TRBV19 combines with J gene TRBJ2-1; 8 bases align to TRBD2. Trimming took 6 bases from V and 3 from J; bases not matched to a gene: 7. This CDR3 comprises 15 residues. Germline V gene lookup returns CDR1 LNHDA and CDR2 SQIVND (reference sequence). Written as DNA, the CDR3 is TGTGCCAGTAGAAAAATAGCGGGAAGCTACAATGAGCAGTTCTTC. Translated, it gives CASRKIAGSYNEQFF.

The chain employs TRBV10-1 and TRBJ1-3; the D is unclear. The germline gives CDR1 WNHNN, CDR2 SYGVQD (reference sequence). The CDR3 spans 13 residues. Trimming left V 8 bases short and J 0 bases short, with 8 bases between. The CDR3 DNA is TGCGCCAGCGGTTCGGTCTCTGGAAACACCATATATTTT. The encoded protein is CASGSVSGNTIYF.

Notes on this clone: Different DNA sequences within this sample yield the same CDR3. The V gene is TRBV5-1, the J gene TRBJ2-1, with a possible D match to TRBD2 (6 bases). The germline V gene has CDR1 SGHRS and CDR2 YFSETQ. The germline V and J ends were trimmed by 0 bases and 0 bases, with 7 bases remaining between them. The CDR3 covers 15 residues. The CDR3 DNA sequence: TGCGCCAGCAGCTTGGGGGGAGGCTCCTACAATGAGCAGTTCTTC. Encoded protein: CASSLGGGSYNEQFF.